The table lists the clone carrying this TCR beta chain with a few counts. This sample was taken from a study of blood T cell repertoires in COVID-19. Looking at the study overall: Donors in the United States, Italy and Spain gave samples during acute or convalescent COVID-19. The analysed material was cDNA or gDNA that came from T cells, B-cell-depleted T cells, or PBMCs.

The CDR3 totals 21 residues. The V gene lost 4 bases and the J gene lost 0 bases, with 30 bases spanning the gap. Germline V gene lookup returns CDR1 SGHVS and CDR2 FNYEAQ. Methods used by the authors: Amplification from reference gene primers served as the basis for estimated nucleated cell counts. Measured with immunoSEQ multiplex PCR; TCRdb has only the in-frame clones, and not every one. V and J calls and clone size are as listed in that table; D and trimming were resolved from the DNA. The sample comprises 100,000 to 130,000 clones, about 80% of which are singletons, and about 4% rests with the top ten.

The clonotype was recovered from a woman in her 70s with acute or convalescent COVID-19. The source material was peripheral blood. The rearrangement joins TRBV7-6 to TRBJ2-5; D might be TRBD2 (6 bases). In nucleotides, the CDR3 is TGTGCCAGCAGCTACGATACTAGCCGGGTCCCCCTTGGGAAGCACCAAGAGACCCAGTACTTC. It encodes CASSYDTSRVPLGKHQETQYF.